Listed below are T cell receptor beta chains from one sample, sequenced in a study of chemoradiotherapy in HPV16-positive cancers. The table came from immunoSEQ multiplex PCR; TCRdb's copy has only in-frame clones and leaves some out. The profile shows 750 to 900 clones, around nine tenths of them singletons. This sample comprised tumor tissue, obtained from a patient who underwent chemoradiotherapy. The receptors derive from a human donor with HPV-associated anogenital cancer. Each CDR3 is given with its conserved first and last residue. A D gene is named only where the DNA matches it firmly. Rows may omit the clone size; those that give it use once, few, many or a size class.

TRBV19	-	-	TRBJ2-1	CASSIWGLRGEQFF	TGTGCCAGTAGTATTTGGGGCCTAAGGGGTGAGCAGTTCTTC
TRBV7-9	large	-	TRBJ1-2	CASSPTGELGGYTF	TGTGCCAGCAGCCCCACGGGGGAGTTGGGTGGCTACACCTTC
TRBV27	-	-	TRBJ1-1	CASSLMVGYTEAFF	TGTGCCAGCAGTTTAATGGTAGGTTACACTGAAGCTTTCTTT
TRBV5-1	-	-	TRBJ1-1	CASSVEAFKNTEAFF	TGCGCCAGCAGCGTCGAGGCCTTCAAGAACACTGAAGCTTTCTTT
TRBV5-1	-	TRBD1	TRBJ2-1	CASSSRQGQGHEQFF	TGCGCCAGCAGCTCCCGCCAGGGACAGGGGCATGAGCAGTTCTTC
TRBV19	-	-	TRBJ1-4	CASSYSGRGVRTNEKLFF	TGTGCCAGTAGTTACTCCGGTCGAGGGGTTCGGACTAATGAAAAACTGTTTTTT
TRBV4-1	-	-	TRBJ1-4	CASSQGDSNEKLFF	TGCGCCAGCAGCCAGGGTGACAGTAATGAAAAACTGTTTTTT
TRBV6-5	-	TRBD1	TRBJ1-5	CASSLGQGAHQPQHF	TGTGCCAGCAGTTTGGGACAGGGGGCCCATCAGCCCCAGCATTTT
TRBV19	-	-	TRBJ1-2	CASQPNLNYGYTF	TGTGCCAGTCAGCCAAATCTTAACTATGGCTACACCTTC
TRBV7-2	-	-	TRBJ1-3	CASSYFGGAGNTIYF	TGTGCCAGCAGTTACTTTGGGGGAGCTGGAAACACCATATATTTT
TRBV13	-	-	TRBJ2-2	CASSFTNTPGGELFF	TGTGCCAGCAGCTTTACGAACACGCCCGGCGGGGAGCTGTTTTTT
TRBV5-5	few	-	TRBJ1-2	CASSLIGTGYYGYTF	TGTGCCAGCAGCTTGATCGGCACAGGGTACTATGGCTACACCTTC
TRBV6-5	-	-	TRBJ1-5	CASTQRPGRPQHF	TGTGCCAGCACCCAACGACCGGGCCGCCCCCAGCATTTT
TRBV13	once	-	TRBJ1-2	CASSENAGAGLNYGYTF	TGTGCCAGCAGCGAAAACGCCGGGGCGGGACTCAACTATGGCTACACCTTC
TRBV9	-	-	TRBJ1-6	CASSVGLGGTGTYNSPLHF	TGTGCCAGCAGCGTAGGGCTGGGCGGGACGGGTACCTATAATTCACCCCTCCACTTT
TRBV6-6	-	TRBD1	TRBJ1-4	CASSTDRGDEKLFF	TGTGCCAGCAGCACGGACAGGGGGGATGAAAAACTGTTTTTT
TRBV7-6	-	TRBD1	TRBJ1-5	CASSSGTGNQPQHF	TGTGCCAGCAGCTCGGGGACAGGGAATCAGCCCCAGCATTTT
TRBV30	few	-	TRBJ1-5	CAWSVPTGFNQPQHF	TGTGCCTGGAGTGTACCAACTGGTTTCAATCAGCCCCAGCATTTT
TRBV7-2	-	-	TRBJ1-6	CASSRGGVRNSPLHF	TGTGCCAGCAGCCGGGGGGGGGTGCGTAATTCACCCCTCCACTTT
TRBV5-1	-	-	TRBJ1-5	CASSLDGLGQPQHF	TGCGCCAGCAGCTTAGACGGGCTCGGTCAGCCCCAGCATTTT
TRBV30	few	-	TRBJ1-5	CAWSVNVKAQPQHF	TGTGCCTGGAGTGTTAACGTTAAAGCGCAGCCCCAGCATTTT
TRBV7-9	-	TRBD2	TRBJ2-3	CASSPGTSGGRSTDTQYF	TGTGCCAGCAGCCCAGGGACTAGCGGGGGGCGTAGCACAGATACGCAGTATTTT
TRBV11-3	-	TRBD1	TRBJ2-2	CASSPRGRNTGELFF	TGTGCCAGCAGCCCCAGGGGGCGGAACACCGGGGAGCTGTTTTTT
TRBV6-4	-	-	TRBJ2-7	CASSLTANSYEQYF	TGTGCCAGCAGTCTGACAGCCAACTCCTACGAGCAGTACTTC
TRBV2	few	-	TRBJ1-4	CASSVGLPVGKLFF	TGTGCCAGCAGTGTGGGACTCCCGGTAGGAAAACTGTTTTTT
TRBV5-1	-	-	TRBJ1-4	CASGGDGLNEKLFF	TGCGCCAGCGGGGGGGACGGCCTTAATGAAAAACTGTTTTTT
TRBV7-9	-	TRBD1	TRBJ1-4	CASSLTGGLEKLFF	TGTGCCAGCAGCTTAACAGGGGGCCTTGAAAAACTGTTTTTT
TRBV7-6	-	-	TRBJ2-1	CASSREEGGFSFF	TGTGCCAGCAGTCGTGAGGAAGGGGGGTTTAGTTTCTTC
TRBV19	-	-	TRBJ1-5	CASRGSNQPQHF	TGTGCCAGCAGGGGCAGCAATCAGCCCCAGCATTTT